The 15 T cell receptor beta chains below were found in one sample sequenced in a study of T cells in Graves' hyperthyroidism and ophthalmopathy. TCR beta CDR3 region amplification was performed from RNA transcripts. The HTBI primer set was used in a first-round RT-PCR of the TCR CDR3. TCRdb used MiXCR to reprocess the multiplex PCR reads, holding one entry per CDR3 protein. In the table there are about 590,000 distinct CDR3 sequences, approximately 14% of which are singletons. The specimen was blood. All receptors derive from a woman in her 30s with Graves' hyperthyroidism.

This clonotype appeared a few times. The chain links TRBV5-8 to TRBJ2-1, with 8 bases identical to TRBD2. This CDR3 contains 15 residues. CDR1 and CDR2 (germline): SGHTS, YDEGEE. With 5 bases clipped from V and 1 base from J, the junction kept 5 bases outside the gene matches. The CDR3 loop is CASRQAGASYNEQFF. As DNA, the CDR3 is TGTGCCAGCAGACAAGCGGGAGCTTCCTACAATGAGCAGTTCTTC. Using reference TRBV5-8 and TRBJ2-1 for the parts outside the CDR3, the full variable domain is EAGVTQSPTHLIKTRGQQATLRCSPISGHTSVYWYQQALGLGLQFLLWYDEGEERNRGNFPPRFSGRQFPNYSSELNVNALELEDSALYLCASRQAGASYNEQFFGPGTRLTVL.

In its sample, this clonotype was seen a few times. The rearrangement links TRBV7-3 to TRBJ1-2; D is undetermined. The V end lost 2 bases, the J end lost 4 bases, and 8 bases lay between the germline ends. The germline gives CDR1 SGHTA, CDR2 FQGTGA. This CDR3 region has 13 residues. DNA of the CDR3: TGTGCCAGCAGCTTATCGGCAGGCTATGGCTACACCTTC. This translates into CASSLSAGYGYTF.

This clonotype came up a few times. This likely comes from a read error, as the CDR3 has no conserved phenylalanine or tryptophan at its end. V usage is TRBV20-1 and J usage is TRBJ2-7; TRBD2 matches 10 bases. From germline, CDR1 is DFQATT and CDR2 SNEGSKA (reference sequence). V lost 0 bases to trimming and J lost 2 bases; unmatched junction nucleotides: 1. The CDR3 loop spans 14 amino acids. CDR3 bases: TGCAGTGCTAGAGATCTAGCGGGGGCCTACGAGCAGTACCTC. Protein sequence: CSARDLAGAYEQYL.

This clonotype was seen many times. The chain combines TRBV27 with TRBJ1-5; TRBD1 is a possible D gene (6 bases). This CDR3 is built from 16 residues. The V gene's germline CDR1 is MNHEY and CDR2 SMNVEV (reference sequence). Trimming cost V 5 bases and J 1 base, with 15 bases left between them. CDR3 sequence: CASSPEQGRSNQPQHF. DNA of the CDR3: TGTGCCAGCAGTCCGGAACAGGGACGGAGCAATCAGCCCCAGCATTTT.

This chain links TRBV6-4 with TRBJ1-6; a possible D gene is TRBD1 (5 bases). The CDR3 has 14 amino acids. Germline assignment: CDR1 MRHNA and CDR2 SNTAGT. Trimming shortened V by 4 bases and J by 6 bases, and 10 bases separated the two germline ends. CDR3 amino acids: CASSARESNSPLHF. The CDR3 nucleotides are TGTGCCAGCAGTGCCAGGGAGAGTAATTCACCCCTCCACTTT.

This clonotype was observed many times. V and J are TRBV9 and TRBJ2-2, with TRBD1 matching over 7 bases. The CDR3 contains 15 residues. The ends lost 6 bases at V and 0 bases at J; junction bases unmatched: 5. Germline lookup yields CDR1 SGDLS and CDR2 YYNGEE. The CDR3 sequence is CASTPGTANTGELFF. Here the CDR3 DNA reads TGTGCCAGCACCCCGGGGACAGCGAACACCGGGGAGCTGTTTTTT.

This CDR3 reads CASSQDPFRVNRIRNTGELFF. The CDR3 DNA reads as TGCGCCAGCAGCCAAGACCCCTTCCGGGTCAACCGAATTCGCAACACCGGGGAGCTGTTTTTT. The chain combines TRBV4-1 with TRBJ2-2; D uncertain. V lost 0 bases, J lost 2 bases, and 25 bases lay in between. Germline CDR1 is MGHRA and CDR2 is YSYEKL. This CDR3 comprises 21 residues.

This clonotype occurred many times. The chain recombines TRBV10-3 with TRBJ1-1; tentative D call: TRBD1 (5 bases). The V end lost 0 bases, the J end lost 1 base, and 15 bases lay between the germline ends. The germline CDR1 and CDR2 sequences are ENHRY and SYGVKD. The CDR3 is 17 residues long. Here the CDR3 DNA reads TGTGCCATCAGTGAGTCACGGGTGGGGCAGGGGAACACTGAAGCTTTCTTT. Residues: CAISESRVGQGNTEAFF.

This clonotype showed up many times. The chain employs TRBV10-1 and TRBJ1-1; D is unclear. Germline CDR1 WNHNN, CDR2 SYGVQD (reference sequence). The V end was cut by 1 base, the J end by 3 bases, with 6 bases between. The CDR3 runs to 13 residues. The CDR3: CASSEFLDTEAFF. CDR3 bases: TGCGCCAGCAGTGAGTTTTTGGACACTGAAGCTTTCTTT.

This clonotype was detected ten times or more. The V and J genes are TRBV20-1 and TRBJ2-7, with D unclear. In germline, CDR1 is DFQATT, CDR2 SNEGSKA (reference sequence). The CDR3 has 13 amino acids. The V end lost 5 bases, the J end lost 3 bases, and 14 bases lay between the germline ends. In DNA form, the CDR3 reads TGCAGTGCTCCACAAACAGCAATCTACGAGCAGTACTTC. Protein: CSAPQTAIYEQYF.

This clonotype appeared many times. The chain combines TRBV6-6 with TRBJ2-7, with D perhaps TRBD2 (5 bases). From germline, CDR1 is MNHNY and CDR2 SVGAGI (reference sequence). The germline V and J ends were trimmed by 2 bases and 4 bases, with 15 bases remaining between them. The CDR3 spans 15 residues. CDR3 DNA: TGTGCCAGCAGTTACGCGGGTCAGCCTCTTTACGAGCAGTACTTC. This encodes CASSYAGQPLYEQYF.

The rearrangement joins TRBV27 to TRBJ1-5; the D is unclear. Germline V gene data show CDR1 as MNHEY and CDR2 as SMNVEV (reference sequence). The V gene lost 6 bases and the J gene lost 9 bases, with 18 bases spanning the gap. The CDR3 is 14 residues long. The CDR3 here is CASRSLEAPRPQHF. In nucleotides, the CDR3 is TGTGCCAGCAGATCCTTGGAGGCCCCCAGGCCCCAGCATTTT.

V and J are TRBV7-9 and TRBJ2-3, with TRBD2 matching over 9 bases. Germline V gives CDR1 SEHNR, CDR2 FQNEAQ (reference sequence). V was pared by 5 bases and J by 4 bases, with 7 bases of the junction left unmatched. This CDR3 comprises 15 residues. The CDR3 sequence: CASSPQREAADTQYF. CDR3 in DNA: TGTGCCAGCAGCCCCCAGCGGGAGGCGGCAGATACGCAGTATTTT.

This clonotype was found a few times. The chain couples TRBV6-1 to TRBJ1-6; 7 bases are a match to TRBD1. After removal of 6 bases from V and 3 bases from J, the junction contained 8 bases not matched to a gene. The V gene's germline CDR1 is MNHNS and CDR2 SASEGT. The CDR3 contains 16 residues. The CDR3 DNA reads as TGTGCCAGCAGAAAATACCGGGACAGCTATAATTCACCCCTCCACTTT. Protein product: CASRKYRDSYNSPLHF.

This clonotype came up a few times. This rearrangement joins TRBV12-5 to TRBJ2-1; 9 bases align to TRBD2. V shed 7 bases, J shed 8 bases, and the junction held 9 bases outside the gene matches. The germline CDR1 and CDR2 sequences are LGHNT and FRNRAP. The CDR3 has 14 residues. The CDR3 DNA reads TGTGCTAGTGCGATAGCGGGAGCGTTAGATGAGCAGTTCTTC. Translating it yields CASAIAGALDEQFF.